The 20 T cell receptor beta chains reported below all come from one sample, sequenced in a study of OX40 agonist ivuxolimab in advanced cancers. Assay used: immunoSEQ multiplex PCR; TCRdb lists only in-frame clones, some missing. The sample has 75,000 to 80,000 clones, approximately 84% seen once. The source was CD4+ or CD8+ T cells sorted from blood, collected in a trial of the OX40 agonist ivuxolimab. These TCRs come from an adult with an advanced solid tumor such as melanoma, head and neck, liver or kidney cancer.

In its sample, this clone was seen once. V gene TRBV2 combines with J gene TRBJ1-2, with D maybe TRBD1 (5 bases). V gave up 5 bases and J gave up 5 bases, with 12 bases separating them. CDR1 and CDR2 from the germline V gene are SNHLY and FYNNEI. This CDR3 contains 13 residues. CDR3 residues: CASSLEGLYGYTF. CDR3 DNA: TGTGCCAGCAGTTTAGAGGGGCTTTATGGCTACACCTTC.

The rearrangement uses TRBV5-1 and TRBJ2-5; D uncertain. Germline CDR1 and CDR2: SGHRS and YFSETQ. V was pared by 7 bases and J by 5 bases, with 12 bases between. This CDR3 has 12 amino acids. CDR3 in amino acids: CASGKSKETQYF. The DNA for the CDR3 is TGCGCCAGCGGGAAGAGCAAGGAGACCCAGTACTTC.

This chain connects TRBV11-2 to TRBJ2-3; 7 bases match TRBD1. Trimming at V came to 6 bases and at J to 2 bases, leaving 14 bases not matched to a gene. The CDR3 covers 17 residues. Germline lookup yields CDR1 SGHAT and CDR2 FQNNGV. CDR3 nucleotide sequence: TGTGCCAGCAGTTTCACAGCCGGGGACAGACTCACAGATACGCAGTATTTT. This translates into CASSFTAGDRLTDTQYF.

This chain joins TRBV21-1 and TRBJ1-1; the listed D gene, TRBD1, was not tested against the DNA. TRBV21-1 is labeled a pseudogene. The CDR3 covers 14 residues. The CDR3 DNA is TGTGCCAGCGAATTAGGCCTCAGGTACACTGAAGCTTTCTTT. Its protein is CASELGLRYTEAFF.

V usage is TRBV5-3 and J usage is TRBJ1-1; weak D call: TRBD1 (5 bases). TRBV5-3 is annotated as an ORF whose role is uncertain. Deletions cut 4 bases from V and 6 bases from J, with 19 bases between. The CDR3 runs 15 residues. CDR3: CARSGPGTFDAEAFF. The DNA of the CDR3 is TGTGCCAGAAGCGGTCCCGGGACTTTTGACGCTGAAGCTTTCTTT.

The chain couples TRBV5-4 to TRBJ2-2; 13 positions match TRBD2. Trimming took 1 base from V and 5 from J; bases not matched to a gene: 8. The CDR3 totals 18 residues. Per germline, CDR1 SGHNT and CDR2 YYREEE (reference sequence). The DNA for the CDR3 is TGTGCCAGCAGCTTGCCCCGGAGACTAGCGGGAGGAACCGGGGAGCTGTTTTTT. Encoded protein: CASSLPRRLAGGTGELFF.

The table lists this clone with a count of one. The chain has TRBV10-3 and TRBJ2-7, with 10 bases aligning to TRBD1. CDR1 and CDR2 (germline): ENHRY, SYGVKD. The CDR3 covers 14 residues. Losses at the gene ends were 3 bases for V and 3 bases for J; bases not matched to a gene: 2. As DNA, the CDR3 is TGTGCCATCAGTGAAGGACAGGGGGGCTACGAGCAGTACTTC. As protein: CAISEGQGGYEQYF.

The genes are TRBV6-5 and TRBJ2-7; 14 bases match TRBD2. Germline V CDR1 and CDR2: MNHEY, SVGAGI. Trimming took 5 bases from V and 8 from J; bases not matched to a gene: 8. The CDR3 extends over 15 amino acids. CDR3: CASSTGTSGSVKQYF. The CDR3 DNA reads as TGTGCCAGCAGTACCGGGACTAGCGGGAGTGTAAAGCAGTACTTC.

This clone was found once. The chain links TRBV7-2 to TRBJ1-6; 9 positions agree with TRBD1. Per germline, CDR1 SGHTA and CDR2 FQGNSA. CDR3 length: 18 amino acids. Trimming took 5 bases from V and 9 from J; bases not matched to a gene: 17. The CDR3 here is CASSRSKRTGVEGSPLHF. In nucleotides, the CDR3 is TGTGCCAGCAGCCGATCGAAGAGGACAGGGGTCGAAGGTTCACCCCTCCACTTT.

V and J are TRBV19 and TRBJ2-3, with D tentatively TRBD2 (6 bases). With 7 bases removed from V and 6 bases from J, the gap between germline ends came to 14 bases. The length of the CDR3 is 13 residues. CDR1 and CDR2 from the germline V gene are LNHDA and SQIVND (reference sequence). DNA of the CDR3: TGTGCCAGTAAAGCCCGGGAGTGGGATACGCAGTATTTT. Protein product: CASKAREWDTQYF. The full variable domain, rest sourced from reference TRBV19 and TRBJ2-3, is DGGITQSPKYLFRKEGQNVTLSCEQNLNHDAMYWYRQDPGQGLRLIYYSQIVNDFQKGDIAEGYSVSREKKESFPLTVTSAQKNPTAFYLCASKAREWDTQYFGPGTRLTVL.

CDR3 sequence (DNA): TGTGCCAGTAGTATTGGAGGGGGGGGCACAGATACGCAGTATTTT. Residues: CASSIGGGGTDTQYF. V and J are TRBV19 and TRBJ2-3, with D maybe TRBD2 (7 bases). V was cut by 3 bases and J by 1 base, with 11 bases left in between. CDR1 LNHDA and CDR2 SQIVND come from the germline V gene (reference sequence). This CDR3 spans 15 amino acids. Supplemented by reference TRBV19 and TRBJ2-3, the full variable domain reads DGGITQSPKYLFRKEGQNVTLSCEQNLNHDAMYWYRQDPGQGLRLIYYSQIVNDFQKGDIAEGYSVSREKKESFPLTVTSAQKNPTAFYLCASSIGGGGTDTQYFGPGTRLTVL.

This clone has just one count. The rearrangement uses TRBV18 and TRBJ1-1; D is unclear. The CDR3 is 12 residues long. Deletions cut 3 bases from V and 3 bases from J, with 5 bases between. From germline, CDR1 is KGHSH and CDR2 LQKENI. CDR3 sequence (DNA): TGTGCCAGCTCACCGGAGGACACTGAAGCTTTCTTT. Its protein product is CASSPEDTEAFF.

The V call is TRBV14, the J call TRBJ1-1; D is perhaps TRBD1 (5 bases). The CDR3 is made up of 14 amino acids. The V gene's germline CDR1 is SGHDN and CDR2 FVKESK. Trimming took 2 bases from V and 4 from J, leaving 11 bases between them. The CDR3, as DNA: TGTGCCAGCAGCCAAAGGGGTCGGGCCACTGAAGCTTTCTTT. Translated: CASSQRGRATEAFF.

CDR3 amino acids: CASSPDRGWGEKLFF. The CDR3 region has the DNA TGTGCCAGCAGCCCGGACAGGGGCTGGGGAGAAAAACTGTTTTTT. The V gene is TRBV7-2, the J gene TRBJ1-4, with 9 positions matching TRBD1. Germline V gives CDR1 SGHTA, CDR2 FQGNSA. V lost 5 bases, J lost 8 bases, and 9 bases stayed unmatched. The length of the CDR3 is 15 residues.

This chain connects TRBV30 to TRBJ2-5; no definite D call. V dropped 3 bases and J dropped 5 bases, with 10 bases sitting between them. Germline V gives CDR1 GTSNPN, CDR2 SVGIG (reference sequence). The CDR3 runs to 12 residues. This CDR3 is CAWRPGVETQYF. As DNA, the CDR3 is TGTGCCTGGAGACCTGGGGTGGAGACCCAGTACTTC.

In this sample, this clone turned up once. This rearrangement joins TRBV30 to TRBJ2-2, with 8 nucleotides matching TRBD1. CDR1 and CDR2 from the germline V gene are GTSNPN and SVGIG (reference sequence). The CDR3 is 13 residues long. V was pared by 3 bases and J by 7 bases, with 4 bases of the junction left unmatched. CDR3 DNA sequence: TGTGCCTGGAGGGAACAGGGGGTCGGGGAGCTGTTTTTT. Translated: CAWREQGVGELFF. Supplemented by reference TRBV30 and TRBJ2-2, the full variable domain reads SQTIHQWPATLVQPVGSPLSLECTVEGTSNPNLYWYRQAAGRGLQLLFYSVGIGQISSEVPQNLSASRPQDRQFILSSKKLLLSDSGFYLCAWREQGVGELFFGEGSRLTVL.

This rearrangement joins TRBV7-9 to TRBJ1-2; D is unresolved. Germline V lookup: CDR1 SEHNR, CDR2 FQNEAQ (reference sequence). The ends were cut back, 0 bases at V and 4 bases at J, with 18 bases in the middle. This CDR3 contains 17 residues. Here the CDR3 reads CASSLARGDTRFYGYTF. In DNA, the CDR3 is TGTGCCAGCAGCTTAGCGCGTGGCGACACCAGATTCTATGGCTACACCTTC.

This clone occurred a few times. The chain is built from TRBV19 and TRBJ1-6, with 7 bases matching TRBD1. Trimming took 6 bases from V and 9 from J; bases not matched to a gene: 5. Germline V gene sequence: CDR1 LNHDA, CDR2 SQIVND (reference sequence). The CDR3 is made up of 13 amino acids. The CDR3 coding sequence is TGTGCCAGTAGGACAGGGATTCGTTCACCCCTCCACTTT. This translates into CASRTGIRSPLHF.

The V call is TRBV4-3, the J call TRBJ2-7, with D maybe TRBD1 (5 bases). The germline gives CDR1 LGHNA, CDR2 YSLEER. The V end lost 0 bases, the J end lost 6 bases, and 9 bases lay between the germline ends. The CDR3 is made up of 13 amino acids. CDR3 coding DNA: TGCGCCAGCAGCCAAGAAGGCAGGGCCGAGCAGTACTTC. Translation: CASSQEGRAEQYF.

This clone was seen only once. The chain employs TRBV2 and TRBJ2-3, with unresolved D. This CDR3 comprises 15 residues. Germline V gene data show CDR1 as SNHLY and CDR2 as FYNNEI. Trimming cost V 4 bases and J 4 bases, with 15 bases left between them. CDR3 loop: CASSVSGNLPDTQYF. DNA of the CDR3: TGTGCCAGCAGTGTGAGTGGGAACTTGCCAGATACGCAGTATTTT.